The source of this T cell receptor beta chain is a study of blood T cell repertoires in COVID-19. Study in general: Samples representing acute and convalescent COVID-19 were sourced from the United States, Italy and Spain. PBMCs, B-cell-depleted T cells, or T cells were the source of the cDNA or gDNA that made up the material.

V was clipped by 5 bases and J by 0 bases; unmatched bases: 2. Germline lookup yields CDR1 KGHSH and CDR2 LQKENI. The CDR3 has 14 amino acids. Original methodology: Scientists estimated how many nucleated cells there were by amplifying reference gene primers. Data came from immunoSEQ multiplex PCR; TCRdb stores just in-frame clones and leaves some out. V, J and clone size derive from that table, while D and trimming were established from the DNA sequence. This table has 80,000 to 90,000 clones, roughly three quarters appearing once. This sequence was found in an older man with acute or convalescent COVID-19. Specimen: peripheral blood. The chain carries TRBV18 and TRBJ1-1; 8 positions match TRBD1. CDR3 sequence: CASSTDRVNTEAFF. CDR3 coding DNA: TGTGCCAGCTCAACGGACAGGGTGAACACTGAAGCTTTCTTT.